The 5 T cell receptor beta chains in this list originate from one sample, sequenced in a study of blood T cell repertoires in COVID-19. Measured with immunoSEQ multiplex PCR; TCRdb has only the in-frame clones, and not every one. The data hold 240,000 or so clones, with roughly four fifths observed a single time. Sequenced sample: peripheral blood. The source is a woman aged 60 to 75 with active or convalescent COVID-19.

The V and J genes are TRBV5-4 and TRBJ2-1; the match to TRBD2 covers 11 bases. In germline, CDR1 is SGHNT, CDR2 YYREEE (reference sequence). With V trimmed by 5 bases and J by 5 bases, 6 bases remained unmatched. This CDR3 region has 15 residues. In DNA, the CDR3 is TGTGCCAGCAGACCGATAGCGGGGGGGGACAATGAGCAGTTCTTC. It yields the protein CASRPIAGGDNEQFF. The whole variable domain, remainder taken from reference TRBV5-4 and TRBJ2-1, is ETGVTQSPTHLIKTRGQQVTLRCSSQSGHNTVSWYQQALGQGPQFIFQYYREEENGRGNFPPRFSGLQFPNYSSELNVNALELDDSALYLCASRPIAGGDNEQFFGPGTRLTVL.

This clone occurred once. The chain carries TRBV6-5 and TRBJ1-2, with a possible D match to TRBD1 (5 bases). The germline V gene has CDR1 MNHEY and CDR2 SVGAGI. With 7 bases removed from V and 4 bases from J, the gap between germline ends came to 16 bases. The CDR3 has 14 amino acids. Here the CDR3 DNA reads TGTGCCAGCACCAACGAGGGACTGTTCTATGGCTACACCTTC. Amino acid sequence: CASTNEGLFYGYTF.

The CDR3: CASSAGGTAQPIYGYTF. The CDR3 DNA is TGTGCCAGCAGCGCTGGGGGGACAGCCCAACCCATTTATGGCTACACCTTC. V usage is TRBV9 and J usage is TRBJ1-2; 7 bases are shared with TRBD1. Looked up from germline, CDR1 is SGDLS and CDR2 is YYNGEE. This CDR3 spans 17 amino acids. V lost 3 bases and J lost 5; bases outside the gene matches: 16.

The chain recombines TRBV13 with TRBJ2-7, with TRBD2 matching 9 bases. The CDR3 runs 16 residues. Looked up from germline, CDR1 is PRHDT and CDR2 is FYEKMQ (reference sequence). The J segment lost 2 bases and the V segment lost 4 bases, leaving 9 bases of the junction unmatched. The CDR3 is CASSSESGGPPYEQYF. The CDR3 DNA follows: TGTGCCAGCAGCTCAGAAAGCGGGGGGCCTCCCTACGAGCAGTACTTC.

CDR3 DNA sequence: TGTGCCAGCAGCTACGGACAGCCCTATGGCTACACCTTC. It codes for CASSYGQPYGYTF. V is TRBV7-9 and J is TRBJ1-2, with D tentatively TRBD1 (6 bases). V lost 4 bases, J lost 4 bases, and 10 bases lay in between. This CDR3 comprises 13 residues. Germline V gene sequence: CDR1 SEHNR, CDR2 FQNEAQ (reference sequence).